A selection of T cell receptor beta chains follows, all from one sample in a study of memory CD4+ T cells and cytomegalovirus serostatus. The table came from immunoSEQ multiplex PCR; TCRdb's copy has only in-frame clones and leaves some out. The sample shows about 57,000 clones, more than 60% of them seen only once. Sequencing used memory CD4+ T cells from blood. All receptors derive from an adult in good health and CMV-seronegative. The CDR3 runs from the conserved cysteine through the conserved F or W. Each record gives: CDR3 length, V gene, J gene, D gene, clone size, CDR3 DNA, CDR3 protein. The D gene is left open where the match is weak. Size is omitted from some rows. Given values are once, few, many or a class for expanded clones.

>15|TRBV27|TRBJ1-1|NA|NA
TGTGCCAGCAGCGCCCAACGTCGGGGGAGGGCTGAAGCTTTCTTT
CASSAQRRGRAEAFF
>14|TRBV4-1|TRBJ1-3|NA|NA
TGCGCCAGCAGCCAAGGGCAAGACGGAAACACCATATATTTT
CASSQGQDGNTIYF
>18|TRBV7-2|TRBJ2-7|TRBD1|NA
TGTGCCAGCAGCTTAGGGCCCACAGGGGCTTCTCCATCCTACGAGCAGTACTTC
CASSLGPTGASPSYEQYF
>12|TRBV29-1|TRBJ1-5|NA|NA
TGCAGCGTCGGCGAAAGCAATCAGCCCCAGCATTTT
CSVGESNQPQHF
>15|TRBV14|TRBJ1-4|TRBD1|NA
TGTGCCATCCCGGGGGCGGACAGGAGGAATGAAAAACTGTTTTTT
CAIPGADRRNEKLFF
>13|TRBV6-1|TRBJ2-7|NA|NA
TGTGCCAGCACTCGGGACTTTAACTACGAGCAGTACTTC
CASTRDFNYEQYF
>15|TRBV6-5|TRBJ1-2|NA|once
TGTGCCAGCAGTTACTCGTCACCTTCTAGCTATGGCTACACCTTC
CASSYSSPSSYGYTF
>15|TRBV7-2|TRBJ2-1|NA|NA
TGTGCCAGCAGCCTATCTAGCAGTACCTACAATGAGCAGTTCTTC
CASSLSSSTYNEQFF
>14|TRBV7-2|TRBJ1-3|NA|few
TGTGCCAGCAGCCTGAGTTCGGGAGGAAACACCATATATTTT
CASSLSSGGNTIYF
>16|TRBV7-8|TRBJ2-5|TRBD2|NA
TGTGCCAGCAGCTTGGGACTAGCGGCACGGGGTTGGACCCAGTACTTC
CASSLGLAARGWTQYF
>14|TRBV6-1|TRBJ1-2|TRBD1|NA
TGTGCCAGCAGGGGGACAGCGGGCGACTATGGCTACACCTTC
CASRGTAGDYGYTF
>17|TRBV15|TRBJ2-6|NA|once
TGTGCCACCAGCAGAGATGTTGAGGTCCCTGGGGCCAACGTCCTGACTTTC
CATSRDVEVPGANVLTF
>13|TRBV18|TRBJ2-2|NA|NA
TGTGCCAGCTCACCTAGACAGACCGGGGAGCTGTTTTTT
CASSPRQTGELFF
>12|TRBV29-1|TRBJ2-1|NA|NA
TGCAGCGTGCTGCTCGGGACGGATGAGCAGTTCTTC
CSVLLGTDEQFF
>12|TRBV5-1|TRBJ2-1|NA|NA
TGCGCCAGCAGCTTGGAGGCGAATGAGCAGTTCTTC
CASSLEANEQFF
>14|TRBV19|TRBJ2-5|TRBD2|NA
TGTGCCAGTAGTGCCGGGACTAGCCGCGAGACCCAGTACTTC
CASSAGTSRETQYF
>16|TRBV5-1|TRBJ1-1|NA|NA
TGCGCCAGCAGCCGCCCCCCGGGGATCGGGAACACTGAAGCTTTCTTT
CASSRPPGIGNTEAFF
>15|TRBV6-1|TRBJ2-1|NA|NA
TGTGCCAGCAGCGGGTGGCGGGGGCCATACAATGAGCAGTTCTTC
CASSGWRGPYNEQFF
>18|TRBV6-1|TRBJ1-4|NA|few
TGTGCCAGCAGTGGCCCCCGACCGGGACGTAGATCTAATGAAAAACTGTTTTTT
CASSGPRPGRRSNEKLFF
>15|TRBV10-3|TRBJ1-2|NA|once
TGTGCCATCAGTGAGTCGATCGGGGTTTACTATGGCTACACCTTC
CAISESIGVYYGYTF
>17|TRBV27|TRBJ1-1|NA|NA
TGTGCCAGCAGTTTAATGTCCGGTCGAGTAGTGAACACTGAAGCTTTCTTT
CASSLMSGRVVNTEAFF
>14|TRBV29-1|TRBJ2-7|NA|NA
TGCAGCGTTGTTGGGCAGGGGGGTTCCTACGAGCAGTACTTC
CSVVGQGGSYEQYF
>17|TRBV4-1|TRBJ1-2|TRBD1|once
TGCGCCAGCAGCCAAGATGGTGTGGGGGACAGATACTATGGCTACACCTTC
CASSQDGVGDRYYGYTF
>13|TRBV18|TRBJ1-1|NA|NA
TGTGCCAGCTCACAGTCGGGCAACACTGAAGCTTTCTTT
CASSQSGNTEAFF
>14|TRBV7-6|TRBJ1-6|NA|NA
TGTGCCAGCAGCTTAGAGGCAGCTGATTCACCCCTCCACTTT
CASSLEAADSPLHF
>13|TRBV7-9|TRBJ2-5|NA|NA
TGTGCCAGCAGCCTACTAGGGGCGGAGACCCAGTACTTC
CASSLLGAETQYF
>19|TRBV11-2|TRBJ1-2|TRBD1|few
TGTGCCAGCAGCTCCCTTAGGGTGGACAGGTCCACGCCAAACTATGGCTACACCTTC
CASSSLRVDRSTPNYGYTF
>14|TRBV7-2|TRBJ2-7|TRBD2|once
TGTGCCAGCACCTGGACTAGCGGGAGTTACGAGCAGTACTTC
CASTWTSGSYEQYF
>13|TRBV7-6|TRBJ1-2|NA|NA
TGTGCCAGCAGCGCAGGTCCCGCGGGAGGCTACACCTTC
CASSAGPAGGYTF
>15|TRBV2|TRBJ2-6|NA|NA
TGTGCCAGCAGTGAAGGGCGGTCTGGGGCCAACGTCCTGACTTTC
CASSEGRSGANVLTF
>14|TRBV6-5|TRBJ2-7|NA|NA
TGTGCCAGCAAGCCTCCCGGGGGCAGGTCCGAGCAGTACTTC
CASKPPGGRSEQYF
>11|TRBV29-1|TRBJ1-1|NA|NA
TGCAGCGTTGATTGGACCCTGGAAGCTTTCTTT
CSVDWTLEAFF
>13|TRBV14|TRBJ1-1|NA|NA
TGTGCCAGCAGCCGTGGAGGGACCACTGAAGCTTTCTTT
CASSRGGTTEAFF
>13|TRBV6-1|TRBJ2-7|NA|NA
TGTGCCAGCAGTGGACAGTTCTCCTACGAGCAGTACTTC
CASSGQFSYEQYF
>14|TRBV19|TRBJ2-2|TRBD1|medium-sized
TGTGCCAGTATTCGAACAGGGGTCACCGGGGAGCTGTTTTTT
CASIRTGVTGELFF
>14|TRBV7-9|TRBJ1-6|TRBD1|NA
TGTGCCAGCAGCTCCCAAGGGGGCCAATCACCCCTCCACTTT
CASSSQGGQSPLHF
>16|TRBV11-2|TRBJ2-3|TRBD2|NA
TGTGCCAGCAGCTTAGGGGCTAGCGGGGCTTGGGGTACGCAGTATTTT
CASSLGASGAWGTQYF
>11|TRBV20-1|TRBJ2-3|NA|NA
TGCAGGGGGGGGCTCACAGATACGCAGTATTTT
CRGGLTDTQYF
>19|TRBV15|TRBJ2-7|TRBD1|NA
TGTGCCACCAGCAGAGACCACCCCCGGACAGGGGGGCGCGGTAACGAGCAGTACTTC
CATSRDHPRTGGRGNEQYF
>14|TRBV21-1|TRBJ2-7|NA|NA
TGTGCCAGCACCATCACACAGGGCCCCTACGAGCAGTACTTC
CASTITQGPYEQYF
>15|TRBV5-1|TRBJ2-1|TRBD2|NA
TGCGCCAGCAGCGGACTAGCGGGAGGGGGCAATGAGCAGTTCTTC
CASSGLAGGGNEQFF
>13|TRBV2|TRBJ1-4|TRBD1|NA
TGTGCCAGTGGACAGGTAGAGAATGAAAAACTGTTTTTT
CASGQVENEKLFF
>13|TRBV7-9|TRBJ2-5|NA|NA
TGTGCCAGCAGCTTATCCGGCCAAGAGACCCAGTACTTC
CASSLSGQETQYF
>16|TRBV19|TRBJ2-1|NA|NA
TGTGCCAGTAGTATAGGTCGAGCGCTCTCCTACAATGAGCAGTTCTTC
CASSIGRALSYNEQFF
>15|TRBV5-1|TRBJ1-2|TRBD1|few
TGCGCCAGCAGCGTTGGGCCAGGGGGAGACTATGGCTACACCTTC
CASSVGPGGDYGYTF
>17|TRBV11-2|TRBJ2-1|TRBD2|NA
TGTGCCAGCAGTCTAGGGGCTAGCGGGAGTGGTCCTGGTGAGCAGTTCTTC
CASSLGASGSGPGEQFF
>13|TRBV7-3|TRBJ2-2|NA|NA
TGTGCCAGCAGCTCTCCAGGGTCCGGGGAGCTGTTTTTT
CASSSPGSGELFF
>14|TRBV6-5|TRBJ2-1|TRBD1|NA
TGTGCCAGCAGTCCGGGACAGGCCTACAATGAGCAGTTCTTC
CASSPGQAYNEQFF
>14|TRBV30|TRBJ2-4|TRBD2|NA
TGTGCCTGGAGTGTACCCGCGGGAGGGAACATTCAGTACTTC
CAWSVPAGGNIQYF
>12|TRBV7-2|TRBJ2-1|NA|NA
TGTGCCAGCAGCCTATTTAAGGATGAGCAGTTCTTC
CASSLFKDEQFF
>15|TRBV7-3|TRBJ2-5|TRBD1|once
TGTGCCAGCAGCTTTTCAGGGGGTTCTCAAGAGACCCAGTACTTC
CASSFSGGSQETQYF
>13|TRBV6-1|TRBJ2-5|NA|NA
TGTGCCAGCAGGAGGAGGATCGAAGAGACCCAGTACTTC
CASRRRIEETQYF
>11|TRBV20-1|TRBJ1-4|NA|NA
TGCAGTGCTAAGTATAATGAAAAACTGTTTTTT
CSAKYNEKLFF
>16|TRBV7-8|TRBJ2-5|TRBD2|NA
TGTGCCAGCAGCCCCGTAGCGGGAGGGCCGGGAGAGACCCAGTACTTC
CASSPVAGGPGETQYF
>18|TRBV28|TRBJ2-5|TRBD2|NA
TGTGCCAGCAGTCCCAGTAGGGTCCGGGGACTACGCACAGAGACCCAGTACTTC
CASSPSRVRGLRTETQYF